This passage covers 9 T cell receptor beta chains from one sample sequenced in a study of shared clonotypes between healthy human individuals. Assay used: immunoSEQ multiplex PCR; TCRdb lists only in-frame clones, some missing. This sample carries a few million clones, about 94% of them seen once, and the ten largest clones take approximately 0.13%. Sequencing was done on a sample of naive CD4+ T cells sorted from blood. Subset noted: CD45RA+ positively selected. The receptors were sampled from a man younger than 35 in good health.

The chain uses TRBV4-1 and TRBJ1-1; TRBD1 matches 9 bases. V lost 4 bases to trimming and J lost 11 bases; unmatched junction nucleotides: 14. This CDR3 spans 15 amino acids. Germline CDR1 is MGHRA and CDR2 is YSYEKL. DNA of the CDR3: TGCGCCAGCAGCCGAGGACAGGGGACCCTACCTACGGCTTTCTTT. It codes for CASSRGQGTLPTAFF.

CDR3 coding DNA: TGTGCCAGCAGCTACCCCCCGGGACTAGCAGCAGATACGCAGTATTTT. Its protein product is CASSYPPGLAADTQYF. The rearrangement uses TRBV7-9 and TRBJ2-3; 9 bases are a match to TRBD2. Germline V CDR1 and CDR2: SEHNR, FQNEAQ (reference sequence). The trim removed 4 bases at V and 4 bases at J, leaving 9 bases unmatched. This CDR3 has 16 residues. Full variable domain (rest looked up from reference TRBV7-9 and TRBJ2-3): DTGVSQNPRHKITKRGQNVTFRCDPISEHNRLYWYRQTLGQGPEFLTYFQNEAQLEKSRLLSDRFSAERPKGSFSTLEIQRTEQGDSAMYLCASSYPPGLAADTQYFGPGTRLTVL.

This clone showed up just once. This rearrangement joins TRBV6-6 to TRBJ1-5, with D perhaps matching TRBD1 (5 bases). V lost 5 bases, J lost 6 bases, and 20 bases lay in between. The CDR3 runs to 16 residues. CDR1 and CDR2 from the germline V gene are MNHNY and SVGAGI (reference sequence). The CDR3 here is CASSRGEDGARQPQHF. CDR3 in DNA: TGTGCCAGCAGTCGGGGGGAGGACGGGGCTCGTCAGCCCCAGCATTTT.

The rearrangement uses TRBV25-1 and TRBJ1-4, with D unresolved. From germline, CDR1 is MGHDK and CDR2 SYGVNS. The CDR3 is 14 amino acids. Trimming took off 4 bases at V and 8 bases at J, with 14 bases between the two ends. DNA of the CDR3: TGTGCCAGCAGTGTCCCCCTATGGCCCGAAAAACTGTTTTTT. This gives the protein CASSVPLWPEKLFF.

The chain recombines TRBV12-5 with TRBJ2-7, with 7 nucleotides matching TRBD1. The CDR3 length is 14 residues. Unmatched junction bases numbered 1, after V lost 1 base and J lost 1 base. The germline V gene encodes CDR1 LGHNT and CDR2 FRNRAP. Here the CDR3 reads CASGLETGSYEQYF. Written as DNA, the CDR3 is TGTGCTAGTGGTTTGGAGACAGGGTCCTACGAGCAGTACTTC.

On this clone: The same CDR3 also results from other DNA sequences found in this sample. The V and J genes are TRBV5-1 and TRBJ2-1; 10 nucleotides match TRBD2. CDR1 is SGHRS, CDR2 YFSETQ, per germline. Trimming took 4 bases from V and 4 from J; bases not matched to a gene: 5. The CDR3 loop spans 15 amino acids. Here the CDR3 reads CASSLGLAAYNEQFF. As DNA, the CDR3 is TGCGCCAGCAGCCTCGGACTAGCGGCGTACAATGAGCAGTTCTTC.

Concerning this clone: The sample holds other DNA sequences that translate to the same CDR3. The CDR3 sequence is CASSLVGGANQPQHF. In nucleotides, the CDR3 is TGCGCCAGCAGCTTGGTTGGGGGTGCCAATCAGCCCCAGCATTTT. V usage is TRBV5-1 and J usage is TRBJ1-5; D might be TRBD1 (5 bases). The CDR3 sequence is 15 residues long. V lost 0 bases to trimming and J lost 3 bases, with 10 bases between them. The V gene's germline CDR1 is SGHRS and CDR2 YFSETQ.

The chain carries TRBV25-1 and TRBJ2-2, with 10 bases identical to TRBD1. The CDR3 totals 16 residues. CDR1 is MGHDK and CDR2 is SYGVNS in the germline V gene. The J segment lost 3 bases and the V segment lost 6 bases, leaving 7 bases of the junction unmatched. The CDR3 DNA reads TGTGCCAGCAGGGAGACAGGGGGCATGTACACCGGGGAGCTGTTTTTT. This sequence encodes CASRETGGMYTGELFF.

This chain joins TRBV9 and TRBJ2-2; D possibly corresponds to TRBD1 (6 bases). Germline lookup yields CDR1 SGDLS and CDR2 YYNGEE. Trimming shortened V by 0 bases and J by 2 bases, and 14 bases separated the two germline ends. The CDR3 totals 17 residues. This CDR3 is CASSVVRGVSNTGELFF. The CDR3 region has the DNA TGTGCCAGCAGCGTAGTCAGGGGCGTCTCCAACACCGGGGAGCTGTTTTTT.